Sequencing of this T cell receptor (beta chain) was carried out in a study of shared clonotypes between healthy human individuals. Findings and caveats of the study: The low donor count limited represented genetic and exposure-history diversity. On the whole, naive subsets had larger estimated richness than memory subsets had.

Only in-frame clones appear in the TCRdb table, and some are missing; sequencing was by immunoSEQ multiplex PCR. In the table there are around 2.1 million clones, approximately 94% of which are singletons. This clone was seen just once. Its antigen is still unknown. Different DNA sequences within this sample yield the same CDR3. The CDR3 runs to 15 residues. Germline V gene sequence: CDR1 SGHTA, CDR2 FQGNSA. Trimming cost V 1 base and J 0 bases, with 8 bases left between them. This receptor was identified in a man younger than 35 in good health. This rearrangement joins TRBV7-2 to TRBJ2-3; unclear D gene. Sequencing was done on a sample of naive CD4+ T cells sorted from blood. The subset denotes: CD45RA+ positively selected. CDR3 region: CASSLVASSTDTQYF. CDR3 bases: TGTGCCAGCAGCTTAGTTGCCAGTAGCACAGATACGCAGTATTTT.